The clone carrying this T cell receptor (beta chain) is a singleton in its sample. The antigen is undetermined. The data belong to a study of cytomegalovirus exposure and HLA in healthy donors. The overall study: There were 350 to 400 genotyped donors. Of these, roughly 80% fell in the genetic ancestry cluster associated with self-reported Caucasian donors. Study-wide findings and caveats: The HLA-A and HLA-B alleles of most subjects were reportedly predicted accurately from TCR beta sequences. A later analysis linked a missense DCLRE1C variant to TCR beta V- and J-gene trimming.

It was with 60 Vbeta and 13 Jbeta primers that the PCR ran. Generated by immunoSEQ multiplex PCR, the TCRdb table keeps only in-frame clones and is missing some. The data contain approximately 87,000 clones, roughly 81% of them singletons. The trim removed 7 bases at V and 4 bases at J, leaving 3 bases unmatched. The CDR3 length is 15 residues. Germline V gene data show CDR1 as LNHDA and CDR2 as SQIVND (reference sequence). The sample taken for sequencing was PBMCs. The source is a young woman in good health and CMV-seropositive. V is TRBV19 and J is TRBJ2-1, with 14 positions matching TRBD2. The CDR3 coding sequence is TGTGCCAGTATGGGACTAGCGGGAGTATACAATGAGCAGTTCTTC. It yields the protein CASMGLAGVYNEQFF.